The 14 T cell receptor beta chains given below trace back to one sample, sequenced in a study of OX40 agonist ivuxolimab in advanced cancers. Sequencing was performed with immunoSEQ multiplex PCR; in TCRdb, only in-frame clones are kept and a portion is missing. The data contain approximately 90,000 clones, roughly 86% of them seen just once; the ten biggest clones take up roughly 4.5%. The material sequenced was CD4+ or CD8+ T cells sorted from blood, taken in a trial of the OX40 agonist ivuxolimab. These receptors all come from an adult with an advanced solid tumor such as melanoma, head and neck, liver or kidney cancer.

This chain links TRBV15 with TRBJ1-2; a possible D gene is TRBD1 (5 bases). V was cut by 1 base and J by 7 bases, with 7 bases left in between. Germline V lookup: CDR1 LNHNV, CDR2 YYDKDF (reference sequence). The CDR3 loop spans 12 amino acids. CDR3: CATSRAGGGYTF. In nucleotides, the CDR3 is TGTGCCACCAGCAGAGCGGGGGGTGGCTACACCTTC.

The chain combines TRBV2 with TRBJ2-3; D is unresolved. This CDR3 has 13 residues. CDR1 SNHLY and CDR2 FYNNEI come from the germline V gene. V gave up 7 bases and J gave up 6 bases, with 14 bases separating them. This chain's CDR3 is CASNPGLRDTQYF. CDR3 in DNA: TGTGCCAGCAATCCTGGGCTAAGGGATACGCAGTATTTT. The full variable domain, rest sourced from reference TRBV2 and TRBJ2-3, is EPEVTQTPSHQVTQMGQEVILRCVPISNHLYFYWYRQILGQKVEFLVSFYNNEISEKSEIFDDQFSVERPDGSNFTLKIRSTKLEDSAMYFCASNPGLRDTQYFGPGTRLTVL.

V is TRBV5-1 and J is TRBJ2-3; the match to TRBD2 covers 8 bases. Germline trimming cut 7 bases from V and 6 bases from J; bases unmatched to any gene: 13. The CDR3 loop spans 15 amino acids. Germline lookup yields CDR1 SGHRS and CDR2 YFSETQ. CDR3 loop: CASLPGGGLYDTQYF. The CDR3 DNA reads TGCGCCAGCCTCCCCGGGGGGGGGCTTTACGATACGCAGTATTTT.

This chain's CDR3 is CASSLNLGGDQPQHF. CDR3 in DNA: TGTGCCAGCAGCTTAAATTTAGGGGGGGATCAGCCCCAGCATTTT. The chain has TRBV11-2 and TRBJ1-5, with D tentatively TRBD1 (6 bases). V lost 2 bases to trimming and J lost 5 bases, with 13 bases between them. This CDR3 has 15 amino acids. Germline loops: CDR1 SGHAT, CDR2 FQNNGV.

J is TRBJ2-5 and V is TRBV5-1, with D perhaps matching TRBD2 (5 bases). This CDR3 contains 14 residues. Trimming left V 4 bases short and J 5 bases short, with 15 bases between. Looked up from germline, CDR1 is SGHRS and CDR2 is YFSETQ. CDR3 region: CASSPWRMGETQYF. The CDR3 bases are TGCGCCAGCAGCCCTTGGAGGATGGGGGAGACCCAGTACTTC. The full variable domain, its missing parts supplied by reference TRBV5-1 and TRBJ2-5, is KAGVTQTPRYLIKTRGQQVTLSCSPISGHRSVSWYQQTPGQGLQFLFEYFSETQRNKGNFPGRFSGRQFSNSRSEMNVSTLELGDSALYLCASSPWRMGETQYFGPGTRLLVL.

The V and J genes are TRBV19 and TRBJ2-3; TRBD2 matches 9 bases. V gave up 7 bases and J gave up 2 bases; unmatched junction bases: 10. The CDR3 spans 16 residues. The germline V gene has CDR1 LNHDA and CDR2 SQIVND (reference sequence). The CDR3 DNA sequence: TGTGCCAGTAAGCCCCGACTAGCGGACCCCACAGATACGCAGTATTTT. Protein product: CASKPRLADPTDTQYF.

The chain has TRBV28 and TRBJ2-7, with 10 bases that match TRBD2. This CDR3 contains 15 residues. The germline V gene encodes CDR1 MDHEN and CDR2 SYDVKM. V shed 3 bases, J shed 0 bases, and the junction held 2 bases outside the gene matches. CDR3 nucleotide sequence: TGTGCCAGCAGTTTCGCTAGCGGGGGCTCCTACGAGCAGTACTTC. It translates to CASSFASGGSYEQYF.

The gene calls are TRBV11-2 and TRBJ2-7; D unclear. Trimming removed 8 bases at V and 0 bases at J, with 11 bases between. This CDR3 is 13 amino acids long. Germline loops: CDR1 SGHAT, CDR2 FQNNGV. CDR3 coding DNA: TGTGCCAGCTATGATGACCTCTCCTACGAGCAGTACTTC. It encodes CASYDDLSYEQYF.

The genes are TRBV28 and TRBJ1-1; D unresolved. The CDR3 consists of 12 residues. Between the trimmed V and J ends, which lost 1 base and 10 bases, there was a span of 10 bases. Germline V gene sequence: CDR1 MDHEN, CDR2 SYDVKM. The CDR3 DNA reads TGTGCCAGCAGTTTATTCGGCAAGGGAGCTTTCTTT. Translated: CASSLFGKGAFF.

This chain joins TRBV19 and TRBJ1-1, with D possibly matching TRBD1 (6 bases). CDR1 LNHDA and CDR2 SQIVND come from the germline V gene (reference sequence). The germline V and J ends were trimmed by 5 bases and 0 bases, with 13 bases remaining between them. CDR3 length: 15 residues. The DNA of the CDR3 is TGTGCCAGTAGTCCGGACAGCTACATGAACACTGAAGCTTTCTTT. As protein: CASSPDSYMNTEAFF.

The V call is TRBV5-1, the J call TRBJ1-5; TRBD1 agrees at 11 bases. Per germline, CDR1 SGHRS and CDR2 YFSETQ. The CDR3 consists of 16 residues. With 4 bases clipped from V and 3 bases from J, the junction kept 6 bases outside the gene matches. CDR3 sequence (DNA): TGCGCCAGCAGCGCAGGGACAGGGGGGCCCAATCAGCCCCAGCATTTT. Protein product: CASSAGTGGPNQPQHF. Using reference TRBV5-1 and TRBJ1-5 for the parts outside the CDR3, the full variable domain is KAGVTQTPRYLIKTRGQQVTLSCSPISGHRSVSWYQQTPGQGLQFLFEYFSETQRNKGNFPGRFSGRQFSNSRSEMNVSTLELGDSALYLCASSAGTGGPNQPQHFGDGTRLSIL.

The genes are TRBV29-1 and TRBJ1-5; 7 bases are shared with TRBD1. Per germline, CDR1 SQVTM and CDR2 ANQGSEA. The junction had 10 bases not matched to a gene; V was cut back by 7 bases and J by 4 bases. The CDR3 loop spans 14 amino acids. CDR3: CSAAGPGGNQPQHF. CDR3 nucleotides: TGCAGCGCCGCCGGTCCAGGGGGGAATCAGCCCCAGCATTTT.

This clone was counted a few times. The V gene is TRBV6-1, the J gene TRBJ1-4; tentative D call: TRBD1 (5 bases). The V gene lost 1 base and the J gene lost 6 bases, with 6 bases spanning the gap. The CDR3 has 13 residues. Germline CDR1 and CDR2: MNHNS and SASEGT. The CDR3 is CASSEGDDEKLFF. The DNA for the CDR3 is TGTGCCAGCAGTGAAGGGGACGATGAAAAACTGTTTTTT.

The chain uses TRBV12-5 and TRBJ2-2, with 11 bases identical to TRBD2. The germline gives CDR1 LGHNT, CDR2 FRNRAP. The CDR3 runs to 22 residues. V was clipped by 5 bases and J by 5 bases; unmatched bases: 25. The DNA for the CDR3 is TGTGCTAGTGGTCGTAACCTCCTAGCGGGAGGAGGGGCAGGGGCCTTTACCGGGGAGCTGTTTTTT. Amino acids: CASGRNLLAGGGAGAFTGELFF. Using reference TRBV12-5 and TRBJ2-2 for the parts outside the CDR3, the full variable domain is DARVTQTPRHKVTEMGQEVTMRCQPILGHNTVFWYRQTMMQGLELLAYFRNRAPLDDSGMPKDRFSAEMPDATLATLKIQPSEPRDSAVYFCASGRNLLAGGGAGAFTGELFFGEGSRLTVL.